Each of the 11 T cell receptor beta chains below was sequenced from the same sample in a study of T-cell reconstitution after alpha-beta-depleted transplantation in children (dated by TCRdb to 2016 to 2018). Reading the label with the study, this specimen's treatment or condition is: allogeneic hematopoietic cell transplantation with graft depleted of TCRalphabeta T cells and CD19 B cells. Library prep was done by PCR. The run used an Illumina HiSeq 2500. Molecular barcoding was employed in the preparation of TCR libraries, with unique molecular identifiers being used to normalize TCRbeta repertoire quantification. TCRdb took the public reads, trimmed them with fastp at Q25, ran MiXCR for clone calling and kept in-frame beta chains. Each entry merges the rows of one CDR3 protein and shows their most common DNA and genes. The sample table lists hundreds of thousands of distinct CDR3 sequences, around 15% of them with a count of one. The ten largest clones add up to 25% to 30% of the sample.

The sequenced sample was PBMCs, mostly from graft donor cells, obtained 360 days after TCRalphabeta/CD19-depleted stem cell transplant. The receptors originated from a boy in the first two years of life who had a stem cell transplant for Wiskott-Aldrich syndrome, so the T cells may come from the graft donor.

The rearrangement joins TRBV20-1 to TRBJ1-3; TRBD1 might be the D (6 bases). Germline V lookup: CDR1 DFQATT, CDR2 SNEGSKA (reference sequence). V was shortened by 4 bases and J by 4 bases, with 11 bases between the two germline ends. CDR3 length equals 13 residues. The DNA for the CDR3 is TGCAGTGCTATTACAGGGAGAGGAAACACCATATATTTT. Residues: CSAITGRGNTIYF.

V is TRBV20-1 and J is TRBJ1-1, with a tentative D call TRBD1 (5 bases). From germline, CDR1 is DFQATT and CDR2 SNEGSKA (reference sequence). The CDR3 runs 14 residues. Deletions cut 6 bases from V and 0 bases from J, with 14 bases between. CDR3 bases: TGCAGTGCCGTGTCCGGGACGGTGAACACTGAAGCTTTCTTT. This sequence encodes CSAVSGTVNTEAFF.

The chain recombines TRBV6-5 with TRBJ2-3; 10 bases match TRBD2. Germline-derived CDR1 and CDR2 are MNHEY and SVGAGI. The CDR3 length is 18 residues. V dropped 2 bases and J dropped 2; count of bases not matched to a gene: 10. CDR3 amino acids: CASSYEGSLAGITDTQYF. The CDR3 bases are TGTGCCAGCAGTTACGAAGGTTCACTAGCGGGGATCACAGATACGCAGTATTTT.

On this clonotype itself: The junction departs from the called germline gene at one end, perhaps through a read error. The chain is built from TRBV10-3 and TRBJ2-2, with 7 bases identical to TRBD1. The CDR3 runs 15 residues. From germline, CDR1 is ENHRY and CDR2 SYGVKD. The CDR3 is CAISRGRRNTGELLF. In nucleotides, the CDR3 is TGTGCCATCAGTAGGGGGCGTCGGAACACCGGGGAGCTGCTTTTT.

J is TRBJ1-4 and V is TRBV27; TRBD1 matches at 11 bases. CDR1 is MNHEY and CDR2 is SMNVEV in the germline V gene (reference sequence). With V trimmed by 0 bases and J by 10 bases, 4 bases remained unmatched. CDR3 length: 15 amino acids. The DNA of the CDR3 is TGTGCCAGCAGTTTATCGCGGACAGGGGGCGGAAAACTGTTTTTT. This sequence encodes CASSLSRTGGGKLFF.

V gene TRBV5-1 combines with J gene TRBJ2-7; D is possibly TRBD1 or TRBD2 (6 bases each). In germline, CDR1 is SGHRS, CDR2 YFSETQ. Trimming took 4 bases from V and 0 from J, leaving 14 bases between them. This CDR3 contains 15 residues. The CDR3 DNA sequence: TGCGCCAGCAGCGTAATAGCGGACAGCTCCTACGAGCAGTACTTC. This gives the protein CASSVIADSSYEQYF. The entire variable domain, with the rest obtained from reference TRBV5-1 and TRBJ2-7, is as follows: KAGVTQTPRYLIKTRGQQVTLSCSPISGHRSVSWYQQTPGQGLQFLFEYFSETQRNKGNFPGRFSGRQFSNSRSEMNVSTLELGDSALYLCASSVIADSSYEQYFGPGTRLTVT.

This clonotype has a count of ten or more. J is TRBJ2-7 and V is TRBV5-1; the match to TRBD1 covers 7 bases. The CDR3 consists of 12 residues. The V segment lost 6 bases and the J segment 3 bases; nucleotides outside the gene matches: 3. CDR1 is SGHRS and CDR2 is YFSETQ in the germline V gene. The CDR3 spells CASTSGGYEQYF. The CDR3 DNA is TGCGCCAGCACCTCAGGGGGCTACGAGCAGTACTTC.

Only a few counts were recorded for this clonotype. The chain carries TRBV24-1 and TRBJ2-5; no clear D gene. Germline V gives CDR1 KGHDR, CDR2 SFDVKD. V was trimmed by 4 bases and J by 2 bases, leaving 7 bases between them. The length of the CDR3 is 13 residues. CDR3 coding DNA: TGTGCCACCAGTGAAACAGCTCAAGAGACCCAGTACTTC. It is translated as CATSETAQETQYF.

This clonotype was found a few times. CDR3 sequence reads: CASSHYRMPEAFF. The CDR3 DNA reads TGTGCCAGCAGCCACTACAGGATGCCTGAAGCTTTCTTT. The chain carries TRBV28 and TRBJ1-1; tentatively, D is TRBD1 (5 bases). This CDR3 is built from 13 residues. V dropped 6 bases and J dropped 6 bases, with 14 bases sitting between them. The germline V gene has CDR1 MDHEN and CDR2 SYDVKM.

This clonotype was picked up one time. A much larger clonotype is one base distant, so this may be a read error. The chain couples TRBV5-1 to TRBJ2-3; TRBD2 matches at 7 bases. Germline trimming cut 2 bases from V and 0 bases from J; bases unmatched to any gene: 3. Germline V gene lookup returns CDR1 SGHRS and CDR2 YFSETQ. This CDR3 comprises 15 residues. CDR3 sequence (DNA): TGCGCCAGCAGCTTCTTGCGGGGGAGCACAGATACGCAGTATTTT. It specifies CASSFLRGSTDTQYF.

This clonotype was picked up a small number of times. CDR3 residues: CASSWGSATGTQYF. CDR3 DNA sequence: TGCGCCAGCAGCTGGGGGTCGGCCACCGGGACGCAGTACTTC. J is TRBJ2-4 and V is TRBV5-1; D is possibly TRBD1 or TRBD2 (5 bases each). Germline CDR1 and CDR2: SGHRS and YFSETQ. Trimming pared 3 bases from V and 13 bases from J, leaving 20 bases between. This CDR3 has 14 amino acids.